Listed below are T cell receptor beta chains from one sample, sequenced in a study of CD8+CD57+ T cells in acquired aplastic anemia. A single record per CDR3 protein comes from TCRdb applying MiXCR to the reads. This sample carries 150,000 or so distinct CDR3 sequences, about 48% of them seen once, and the ten largest clones take 10% to 15%. Sequences were obtained from sorted CD4+, CD8+, or CD8+CD57+ T cells (not recorded which) from PBMCs. The receptors originated from a human donor with aplastic anemia. Each CDR3 is given with its conserved first and last residue. A D gene is named only where the DNA matches it firmly. The size of a clone is reported for some rows only, either as once, few or many, or as a class for expanded clones.

cdr3_aa cdr3_nt clone_size j_call d_call v_call
CSASIAGNSNYGYTF TGCAGTGCTAGTATCGCAGGGAACTCAAACTATGGCTACACCTTC NA TRBJ1-2 NA TRBV20-1
CASKPRDRRTDTQYF TGTGCCAGCAAACCCCGGGACCGCCGCACAGATACGCAGTATTTT NA TRBJ2-3 NA TRBV6-1
CASHRGLGEAFF TGTGCCAGCCACAGGGGGCTGGGCGAAGCTTTCTTT many TRBJ1-1 TRBD1 TRBV19
CASSESIVNTPRNGYTF TGCGCCAGCAGTGAGTCGATTGTGAACACGCCGAGGAATGGCTACACCTTC NA TRBJ1-2 NA TRBV10-1
CSARDLRDHEQYF TGCAGTGCTAGAGATCTCAGGGACCACGAGCAGTACTTC many TRBJ2-7 NA TRBV20-1
CASSPSWDQPQHF TGCGCCAGCAGTCCCTCGTGGGATCAGCCCCAGCATTTT NA TRBJ1-5 NA TRBV10-2
CASSLGQGNEKLFF TGTGCCAGCAGCTTAGGCCAGGGGAATGAAAAACTGTTTTTT few TRBJ1-4 NA TRBV11-3
CASSLVSQETQHF TGTGCCAGCAGCTTAGTCAGCCAAGAGACCCAGCACTTC NA TRBJ2-5 NA TRBV7-9
CATSREGDAYNEQFF TGTGCCACCAGCAGAGAAGGGGATGCTTACAATGAGCAGTTCTTC NA TRBJ2-1 NA TRBV15
CATAGTEAFF TGTGCCACCGCGGGGACTGAAGCTTTCTTT NA TRBJ1-1 NA TRBV7-9
CAINDSPPNTEAFF TGCGCCATCAATGACAGCCCCCCGAACACTGAAGCTTTCTTT NA TRBJ1-1 NA TRBV10-3
CASSQTAEGTGELFF TGTGCCAGCAGTCAAACGGCGGAAGGAACCGGGGAGCTGTTTTTT many TRBJ2-2 NA TRBV6-1
CASLGGGTQYF TGTGCCAGCCTAGGCGGGGGGACCCAGTACTTC many TRBJ2-5 TRBD2 TRBV6-2/TRBV6-3
CASGAGLAYEQYF TGTGCCAGTGGAGCGGGCCTCGCCTACGAGCAGTACTTC NA TRBJ2-7 NA TRBV19
CSVDPKSTDTQYF TGCAGCGTTGACCCCAAAAGCACAGATACGCAGTATTTT once TRBJ2-3 NA TRBV29-1
CSYGRRASYNEQFF TGCAGTTACGGCCGAAGGGCCTCTTACAATGAGCAGTTCTTC NA TRBJ2-1 NA TRBV29-1
CATSRGRTGNEKLFF TGTGCCACCAGCAGAGGTAGAACAGGGAATGAAAAACTGTTTTTT NA TRBJ1-4 NA TRBV15
CASSEGLAGKYEQYF TGTGCCAGCAGTGAAGGACTAGCGGGGAAATACGAGCAGTACTTC NA TRBJ2-7 TRBD2 TRBV2
CASSMISGNTIYF TGTGCCAGTAGTATGATATCTGGAAACACCATATATTTT many TRBJ1-3 NA TRBV19
CASSFTRDRVGNQPQHF TGTGCCAGCAGCTTTACACGGGACAGGGTTGGCAATCAGCCCCAGCATTTT NA TRBJ1-5 TRBD1 TRBV5-4
CASTTGQISYEQYF TGTGCCAGCACCACGGGACAGATCTCCTACGAGCAGTACTTC NA TRBJ2-7 TRBD1 TRBV2
CASSIGAGGGNQPQHF TGTGCCAGTAGTATAGGGGCTGGCGGAGGCAATCAGCCCCAGCATTTT NA TRBJ1-5 NA TRBV19
CASSYRTTGEGTEAFF TGTGCCAGCAGTTACCGAACTACAGGGGAAGGCACTGAAGCTTTCTTT NA TRBJ1-1 TRBD1 TRBV6-2/TRBV6-3
CASSEAAGTGDEQFF TGTGCCAGCAGTGAAGCGGCAGGGACCGGCGATGAGCAGTTCTTC few TRBJ2-1 NA TRBV6-1
CASTPLPTGGPYSYNEQFF TGTGCCAGCACCCCTCTACCCACGGGGGGGCCATACTCCTACAATGAGCAGTTCTTC many TRBJ2-1 TRBD2 TRBV12-3/TRBV12-4
CASSVAGSGGRQETQYF TGTGCCAGCAGCGTAGCCGGGAGCGGGGGGCGTCAAGAGACCCAGTACTTC NA TRBJ2-5 TRBD2 TRBV9
CAISEGTRDGYTF TGTGCCATCAGTGAGGGGACGAGGGATGGCTACACCTTC NA TRBJ1-2 NA TRBV10-3
CASSLDTGGDSYEQYF TGTGCCAGCAGCTTAGATACAGGGGGCGACTCCTACGAGCAGTACTTC many TRBJ2-7 TRBD1 TRBV7-8
CASSLREGTEAFF TGTGCCAGCAGCTTAAGGGAGGGTACTGAAGCTTTCTTT NA TRBJ1-1 NA TRBV27
CATSGASYNEQFF TGTGCCACGAGCGGAGCCTCCTACAATGAGCAGTTCTTC NA TRBJ2-1 NA TRBV10-3
CASSELGREAFF TGTGCCAGCAGTGAATTGGGCAGGGAGGCTTTCTTT NA TRBJ1-1 NA TRBV2
CAISESSVTSHEQYF TGTGCCATCAGTGAGTCGTCTGTTACTTCCCACGAGCAGTACTTC many TRBJ2-7 NA TRBV10-3
CASSAHATDEQYF TGTGCCAGCAGCGCCCACGCGACAGACGAGCAGTACTTC many TRBJ2-7 NA TRBV9
CASSLDRGAGGYTF TGTGCCAGCAGCTTAGACAGGGGCGCGGGTGGCTACACCTTC NA TRBJ1-2 TRBD1 TRBV7-2
CASAEPRRSNTEAFF TGTGCCAGCGCCGAACCGCGACGGTCAAACACTGAAGCTTTCTTT NA TRBJ1-1 NA TRBV12-3/TRBV12-4
CASRITGGFGTPNTEAFF TGTGCCAGCAGAATAACCGGGGGGTTCGGGACACCGAACACTGAAGCTTTCTTT many TRBJ1-1 NA TRBV6-1
CASSSQTSGEPDTQYF TGTGCCAGCAGCTCGCAGACTAGCGGGGAGCCAGATACGCAGTATTTT many TRBJ2-3 TRBD2 TRBV11-1
CASSLAGGTGGRGYTF TGTGCCAGCAGCTTGGCGGGCGGGACAGGGGGCAGGGGCTACACCTTC NA TRBJ1-2 TRBD1 TRBV5-5
CASSSGQGGSPLHF TGTGCCAGTAGCTCCGGACAGGGAGGTTCACCCCTCCACTTT NA TRBJ1-6 TRBD1 TRBV19
CAISESEGLAEAFF TGTGCCATCAGTGAGTCGGAAGGGTTAGCTGAAGCTTTCTTT few TRBJ1-1 NA TRBV10-3
CASSYSTPGNSPLHF TGTGCCAGCAGTTACTCGACGCCAGGGAATTCACCCCTCCACTTT NA TRBJ1-6 NA TRBV6-5